This TCR beta chain was retrieved from a study of T cells in AML relapse after transplant (dated by TCRdb to about 2019). With regard to the full study: Clinically matched patients in whom long-term complete remission was maintained, with more than 3 years of follow-up, were used as remission controls. Bone marrow collected about 1 year after HSCT from patients who maintained complete remission served as the remission samples. In this retrospective study, inhibitory receptor expression and TCR repertoires of bone marrow T cells were examined in patients given allogeneic HSCT for myeloid malignancy.

Paper-wide results and their limitations: Very few samples underpinned the TCR repertoire comparisons, and for unsorted bone marrow each group had only a few individuals.

Within its sample, this clonotype is medium-sized (0.01 to 0.1%). Its specific antigen is unknown. Base qualities are not recorded, but no much larger clone differs from it by a single base. Measured from the cysteine to the phenylalanine, the CDR3 is 15 residues long. The sequence is cut down to CDR3 DNA, 45 bases in frame from base 1. V has 5 bases trimmed and J has 5 bases trimmed; junction bases matching no gene number 6. Via the germline V gene, CDR1 is KGHSH and CDR2 LQKENI. Libraries were made using PCR. A modified RACE PCR protocol, not multiplex PCR, was used to amplify TCR alpha and beta chains from RNA. An Illumina MiSeq was used to sequence the libraries, and raw reads were demultiplexed using sample-specific barcode combinations. In the original analysis: MiXCR software was used to identify TCR clonotypes from the sequencing reads. Using fastp trimming at Q25 and MiXCR clonotype assembly, TCRdb reanalyzed the public sequencing data and kept in-frame beta chains. Records with the same CDR3 protein are collapsed into one entry carrying the most frequent genes and DNA. TCRdb assigned the V and J calls; the authors' analysis was not used. Present in this sample are over a thousand distinct CDR3 sequences, approximately 6.9% of which were seen just once. Of the sample, over 45% is held by the ten largest clones.

The chain links TRBV18 with TRBJ2-1; the central 10 bases match TRBD2. Material: bone marrow, either the whole sample or a sorted T cell fraction (not recorded which), obtained in complete remission. The sequence derives from a human donor who had a stem cell transplant for acute myeloid leukemia. After a transplant, some T cells may have been passed on by the graft donor. The CDR3 region reads CASSNDGLADNEQFF. The DNA reads TGTGCCAGCTCAAATGATGGACTAGCGGACAATGAGCAGTTCTTC.